The clone carrying this T cell receptor (beta chain) occurred a few times. The CDR3 consists of 11 residues. The V and J ends lost 7 bases and 7 bases respectively, with 10 bases between them. Germline CDR1 and CDR2: MDHEN and SYDVKM. The data originate from a study of blood T cell repertoires in COVID-19. Study information: COVID-19 samples collected from the United States, Italy and Spain covered acute and convalescent phases. T cells, B-cell-depleted T cells, or PBMCs provided the cDNA or gDNA that served as material.

In the authors' methods: Scientists estimated how many nucleated cells there were by amplifying reference gene primers. Assay used: immunoSEQ multiplex PCR; TCRdb lists only in-frame clones, some missing. That table furnishes V, J and clone size, whereas the DNA furnished D and trimming. This sample has more than 250,000 clones; about nine tenths occur once, and the top ten carry 1%. The chain is built from TRBV28 and TRBJ1-1; no reliable D call. The sequence was collected from a man in his forties or fifties with active or convalescent COVID-19. The material sequenced was peripheral blood. The CDR3 sequence is CASKTPYEAFF. Here the CDR3 DNA reads TGTGCCAGCAAAACCCCCTATGAAGCTTTCTTT.